A single sample is the source of the 13 T cell receptor beta chains below, sequenced in a study of a mutant IDH1 vaccine in newly diagnosed glioma (dated by TCRdb to the early 2020s). Library generation was performed with the immunoSEQ multiplex PCR assay. TCRdb re-hosts the immuneACCESS table, in-frame sequences only. Its copies lack some clones; in the studies checked, an unresolved V gene accounts for under half of them, and the cause for the rest is not known. The sample yields approximately 88,000 clones; about 82% were counted once. The ten largest clones represent around 7.5% of the sample. Read against the paper, the sample's time point label means: baseline, week 1 (first vaccination visit). The meaning of the sample's treatment or condition label: pre-vaccination baseline after standard-of-care therapy. The material sequenced was PBMCs, taken from a glioma patient treated with radiotherapy, temozolomide or both. These TCRs come from a man aged 35-49 years with glioma.

This clone was counted only a few times. The V and J genes are TRBV5-1 and TRBJ1-2; D gene uncertain. CDR3 length equals 16 residues. Germline CDR1 and CDR2: SGHRS and YFSETQ. V was cut by 2 bases and J by 3 bases, with 17 bases left in between. CDR3 DNA sequence: TGCGCCAGCAGCTTCCACAACCCATCGGCGGACTATGGCTACACCTTC. This codes for CASSFHNPSADYGYTF.

The sample holds one count of this clone. V gene TRBV7-2 combines with J gene TRBJ1-2, with 7 bases identical to TRBD1. This CDR3 has 15 amino acids. Looked up from germline, CDR1 is SGHTA and CDR2 is FQGNSA. Losses at the gene ends were 1 base for V and 4 bases for J; bases not matched to a gene: 6. CDR3 DNA: TGTGCCAGCAGCTTAGACAGGGACAGAGCCTATGGCTACACCTTC. This encodes CASSLDRDRAYGYTF.

The V and J genes are TRBV4-3 and TRBJ2-5; TRBD2 agrees at 12 bases. V shed 1 base and J 4 bases; nucleotides not matched to a gene: 10. This CDR3 is built from 18 residues. CDR1 LGHNA and CDR2 YSLEER come from the germline V gene. The CDR3, as DNA: TGCGCCAGCAGCCAAGGAGCACTAGCGGGGGGCCTCGGAGAGACCCAGTACTTC. Encoded protein: CASSQGALAGGLGETQYF.

The chain uses TRBV4-1 and TRBJ1-5, with D possibly TRBD1 on 5 matching bases. This CDR3 is built from 19 residues. V was clipped by 2 bases and J by 0 bases, with 20 bases between them. Germline CDR1 reads MGHRA; CDR2 reads YSYEKL. The CDR3 DNA reads as TGCGCCAGCAGCCAACCTCCCGGGGCACAGGACCCTAGCAATCAGCCCCAGCATTTT. It encodes CASSQPPGAQDPSNQPQHF.

The V and J genes are TRBV19 and TRBJ2-3; 9 bases are a match to TRBD2. Germline CDR1 LNHDA, CDR2 SQIVND (reference sequence). The CDR3 runs to 15 residues. Trimming took 7 bases from V and 0 from J; bases not matched to a gene: 5. CDR3 sequence reads: CASNLAGVSTDTQYF. In DNA form, the CDR3 reads TGTGCCAGTAATTTAGCGGGGGTGAGCACAGATACGCAGTATTTT.

The chain is built from TRBV5-1 and TRBJ2-5; 8 positions match TRBD1. The CDR3 loop spans 15 amino acids. CDR1 is SGHRS, CDR2 YFSETQ, per germline. Losses at the gene ends were 1 base for V and 5 bases for J; bases not matched to a gene: 7. CDR3 residues: CASSLQGADGETQYF. CDR3 bases: TGCGCCAGCAGCTTGCAGGGGGCTGATGGGGAGACCCAGTACTTC.

J is TRBJ1-5 and V is TRBV19; 8 bases align to TRBD1. With V trimmed by 3 bases and J by 5 bases, 15 bases remained unmatched. The CDR3 loop spans 18 amino acids. In germline, CDR1 is LNHDA, CDR2 SQIVND (reference sequence). This chain's CDR3 is CASSIPDRVGNEDQPQHF. The DNA of the CDR3 is TGTGCCAGTAGTATCCCGGACAGGGTGGGAAATGAGGATCAGCCCCAGCATTTT.

This clone was counted only a few times. The J gene is TRBJ1-2, the V gene TRBV27, with D uncertain. Germline values: CDR1 MNHEY, CDR2 SMNVEV (reference sequence). CDR3 length equals 14 residues. Trimming shortened V by 2 bases and J by 0 bases, and 7 bases separated the two germline ends. CDR3 amino acids: CASSLRAANYGYTF. The DNA for the CDR3 is TGTGCCAGCAGTTTAAGGGCGGCTAACTATGGCTACACCTTC.

V is TRBV18 and J is TRBJ2-1; possibly TRBD2 for D (6 bases). The CDR3 is 17 amino acids. Germline assignment: CDR1 KGHSH and CDR2 LQKENI. Trimming removed 3 bases from V and 3 bases from J, with 18 bases in between. The CDR3 DNA reads as TGTGCCAGCTCACCCCTACTTAGGGCGGGAAGCTACAATGAGCAGTTCTTC. This encodes CASSPLLRAGSYNEQFF.

This clone is a singleton in its sample. This chain connects TRBV28 to TRBJ1-2; 7 bases align to TRBD1. Germline lookup yields CDR1 MDHEN and CDR2 SYDVKM. The CDR3 loop spans 15 amino acids. The junction had 12 bases not matched to a gene; V was cut back by 3 bases and J by 8 bases. CDR3 sequence (DNA): TGTGCCAGCAGTTTCCTCGGACAGGCCTCTGAGGGCTACACCTTC. It yields the protein CASSFLGQASEGYTF.

V usage is TRBV7-8 and J usage is TRBJ1-1; D unresolved. V was trimmed by 5 bases and J by 5 bases, leaving 9 bases between them. Germline V gene data show CDR1 as SGHVS and CDR2 as FQNEAQ. This CDR3 region has 12 residues. CDR3 nucleotide sequence: TGTGCCAGCAGCCTACAGTTGACTGAAGCTTTCTTT. Its translation is CASSLQLTEAFF.

The chain uses TRBV30 and TRBJ1-1; TRBD1 matches at 8 bases. The junction had 12 bases not matched to a gene; V was cut back by 3 bases and J by 6 bases. The CDR3 consists of 15 residues. Looked up from germline, CDR1 is GTSNPN and CDR2 is SVGIG (reference sequence). The CDR3 DNA sequence: TGTGCCTGGAGAAAGGAGGGTCAGGGGGCGGCTGAAGCTTTCTTT. As protein: CAWRKEGQGAAEAFF. The whole variable domain, filled in from reference TRBV30 and TRBJ1-1, reads SQTIHQWPATLVQPVGSPLSLECTVEGTSNPNLYWYRQAAGRGLQLLFYSVGIGQISSEVPQNLSASRPQDRQFILSSKKLLLSDSGFYLCAWRKEGQGAAEAFFGQGTRLTVV.

This chain joins TRBV19 and TRBJ1-3, with D uncertain. The V end lost 6 bases, the J end lost 0 bases, and 9 bases lay between the germline ends. Germline V gene data show CDR1 as LNHDA and CDR2 as SQIVND (reference sequence). This CDR3 is built from 14 residues. The CDR3 is CASRATRSGNTIYF. The CDR3 DNA sequence: TGTGCCAGTAGGGCGACGCGCTCTGGAAACACCATATATTTT.